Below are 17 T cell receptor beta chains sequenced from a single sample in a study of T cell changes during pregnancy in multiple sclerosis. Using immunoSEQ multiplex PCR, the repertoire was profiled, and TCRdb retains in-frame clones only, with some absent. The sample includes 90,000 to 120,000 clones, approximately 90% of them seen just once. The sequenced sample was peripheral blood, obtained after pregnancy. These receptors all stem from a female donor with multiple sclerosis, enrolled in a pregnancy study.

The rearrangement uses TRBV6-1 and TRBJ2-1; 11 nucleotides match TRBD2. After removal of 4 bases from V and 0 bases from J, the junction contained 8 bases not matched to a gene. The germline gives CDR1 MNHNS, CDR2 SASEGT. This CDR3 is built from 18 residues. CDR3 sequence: CASSGLAGTMSSYNEQFF. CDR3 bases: TGTGCCAGCAGTGGACTAGCGGGGACCATGAGCTCCTACAATGAGCAGTTCTTC.

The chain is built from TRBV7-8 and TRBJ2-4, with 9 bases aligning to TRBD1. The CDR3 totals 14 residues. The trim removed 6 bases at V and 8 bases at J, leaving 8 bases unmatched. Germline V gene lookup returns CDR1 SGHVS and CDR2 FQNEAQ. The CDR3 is CASRGTGFEHIQYF. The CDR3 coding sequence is TGTGCCAGCAGGGGGACAGGGTTTGAGCACATTCAGTACTTC.

The CDR3 nucleotides read TGTGCCAGCAGTTACCCCGTTGGGGGGCAAGAGACCCAGTACTTC. Amino acids: CASSYPVGGQETQYF. V usage is TRBV6-5 and J usage is TRBJ2-5; D is perhaps TRBD2 (6 bases). The CDR3 totals 15 residues. V dropped 2 bases and J dropped 2 bases, with 12 bases sitting between them. Germline V gives CDR1 MNHEY, CDR2 SVGAGI.

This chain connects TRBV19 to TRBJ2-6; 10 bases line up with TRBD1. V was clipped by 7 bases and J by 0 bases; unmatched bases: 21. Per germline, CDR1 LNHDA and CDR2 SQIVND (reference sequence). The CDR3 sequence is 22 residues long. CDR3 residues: CASIFQGQGLLAPSSGANVLTF. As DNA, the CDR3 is TGTGCCAGTATCTTCCAGGGACAGGGGTTGTTGGCTCCGAGCTCTGGGGCCAACGTCCTGACTTTC.

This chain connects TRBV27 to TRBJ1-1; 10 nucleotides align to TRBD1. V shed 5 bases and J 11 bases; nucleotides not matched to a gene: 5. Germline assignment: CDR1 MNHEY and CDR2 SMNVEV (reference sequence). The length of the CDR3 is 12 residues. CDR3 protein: CASSMGQGRAFF. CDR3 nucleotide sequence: TGTGCCAGCAGTATGGGACAGGGGCGCGCTTTCTTT.

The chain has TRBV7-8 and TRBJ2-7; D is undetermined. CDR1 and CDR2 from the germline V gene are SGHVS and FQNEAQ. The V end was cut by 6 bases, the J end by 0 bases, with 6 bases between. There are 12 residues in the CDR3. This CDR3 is CASSLSSYEQYF. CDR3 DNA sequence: TGTGCCAGCAGTCTTAGCTCCTACGAGCAGTACTTC.

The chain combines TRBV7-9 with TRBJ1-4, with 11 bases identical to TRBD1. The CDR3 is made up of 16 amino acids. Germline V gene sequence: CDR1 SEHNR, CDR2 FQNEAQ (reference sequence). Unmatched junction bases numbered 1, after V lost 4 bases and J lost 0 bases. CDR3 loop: CASSSGQGATNEKLFF. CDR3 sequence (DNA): TGTGCCAGCAGCTCGGGACAGGGGGCAACTAATGAAAAACTGTTTTTT.

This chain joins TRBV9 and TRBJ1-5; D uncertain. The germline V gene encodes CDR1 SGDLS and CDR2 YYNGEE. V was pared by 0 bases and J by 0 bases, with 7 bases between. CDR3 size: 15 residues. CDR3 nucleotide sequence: TGTGCCAGCAGCGTAGGAGGGAATAGCAATCAGCCCCAGCATTTT. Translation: CASSVGGNSNQPQHF.

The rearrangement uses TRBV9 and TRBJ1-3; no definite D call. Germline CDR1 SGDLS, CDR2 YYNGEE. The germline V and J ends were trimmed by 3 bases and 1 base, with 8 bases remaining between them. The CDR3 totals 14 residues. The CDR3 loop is CASSAGRSGNTIYF. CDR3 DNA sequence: TGTGCCAGCAGCGCGGGTAGGTCTGGAAACACCATATATTTT.

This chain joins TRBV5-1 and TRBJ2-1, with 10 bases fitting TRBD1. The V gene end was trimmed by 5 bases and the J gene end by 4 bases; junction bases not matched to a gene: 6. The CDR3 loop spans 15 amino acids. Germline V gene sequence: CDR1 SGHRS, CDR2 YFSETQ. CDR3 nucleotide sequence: TGCGCCAGCAGGACCCCGGGACAGGGGTACAATGAGCAGTTCTTC. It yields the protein CASRTPGQGYNEQFF.

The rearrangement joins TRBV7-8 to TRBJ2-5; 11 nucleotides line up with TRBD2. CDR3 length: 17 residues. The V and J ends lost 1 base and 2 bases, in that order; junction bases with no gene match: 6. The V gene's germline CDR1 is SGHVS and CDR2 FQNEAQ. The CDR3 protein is CASSLVVAGGPQETQYF. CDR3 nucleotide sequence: TGTGCCAGCAGCTTAGTGGTAGCGGGGGGGCCGCAAGAGACCCAGTACTTC.

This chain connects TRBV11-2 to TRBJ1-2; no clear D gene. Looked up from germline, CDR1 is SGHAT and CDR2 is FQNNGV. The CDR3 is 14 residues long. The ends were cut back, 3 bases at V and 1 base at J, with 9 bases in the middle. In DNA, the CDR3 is TGTGCCAGCAGCTTCGGTCGTGGTAACTATGGCTACACCTTC. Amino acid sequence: CASSFGRGNYGYTF.

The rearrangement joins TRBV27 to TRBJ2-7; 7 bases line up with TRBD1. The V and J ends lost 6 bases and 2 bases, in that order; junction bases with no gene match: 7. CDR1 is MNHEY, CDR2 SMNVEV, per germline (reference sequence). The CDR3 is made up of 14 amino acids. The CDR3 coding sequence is TGTGCCAGCAGGCATTGGGACAGCACCTACGAGCAGTACTTC. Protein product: CASRHWDSTYEQYF.

CDR3 loop: CASSPDRGDTEAFF. CDR3 nucleotides: TGTGCCAGCAGCCCCGACAGGGGGGACACTGAAGCTTTCTTT. This rearrangement joins TRBV7-3 to TRBJ1-1; TRBD1 matches at 9 bases. V lost 5 bases and J lost 3; bases outside the gene matches: 4. The CDR3 consists of 14 residues. In germline, CDR1 is SGHTA, CDR2 FQGTGA.

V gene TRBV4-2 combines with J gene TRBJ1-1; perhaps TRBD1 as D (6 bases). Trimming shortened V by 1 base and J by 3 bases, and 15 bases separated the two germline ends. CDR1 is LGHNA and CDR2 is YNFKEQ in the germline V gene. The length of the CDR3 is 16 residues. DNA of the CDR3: TGTGCCAGCAGCCAAGCGGGGGGGCAGGGAGACACTGAAGCTTTCTTT. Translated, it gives CASSQAGGQGDTEAFF.

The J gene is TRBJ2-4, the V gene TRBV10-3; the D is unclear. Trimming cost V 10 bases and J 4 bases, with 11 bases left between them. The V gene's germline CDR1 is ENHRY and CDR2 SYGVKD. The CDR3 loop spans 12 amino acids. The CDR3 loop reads CATSPEKNIQYF. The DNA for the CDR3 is TGTGCCACCTCTCCAGAAAAAAACATTCAGTACTTC.

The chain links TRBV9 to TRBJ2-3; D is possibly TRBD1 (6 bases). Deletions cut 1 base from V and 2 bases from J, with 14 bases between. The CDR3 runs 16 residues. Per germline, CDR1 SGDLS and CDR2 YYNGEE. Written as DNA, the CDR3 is TGTGCCAGCAGCGTAAAGGTCAGGGGAACCACAGATACGCAGTATTTT. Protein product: CASSVKVRGTTDTQYF.